This TCR beta chain is from a study of T cell responses to AZD1222 COVID-19 vaccine. At the level of the study: Second-dose recipients at about 4 or about 12 weeks were treated as one pooled group. Study-level results: A rise in Spike-specific TCR breadth and depth followed two AZD1222 doses. The reported proportion of spike-specific TCRs targeting unmutated variant regions was nearly half. Only 6 or 7 individuals given AZD1222 were seropositive at baseline.

The CDR3 sequence is 14 residues long. Per germline, CDR1 MGHDK and CDR2 SYGVNS. Clones were sequenced by immunoSEQ multiplex PCR, and TCRdb holds only the in-frame ones, with some missing. Seen here are roughly 120,000 clones, 80% to 90% observed once, and the top ten hold just under 9.5%. With respect to this clone: Its antigen remains unknown. One end of the junction does not line up with germline, which may come from a read error.

The origin of this receptor is an adult in good health. The V and J genes are TRBV25-1 and TRBJ1-4, with D hard to call. The sample here was peripheral blood, taken on day 0 of AZD1222 vaccination. CDR3 coding DNA: TGTGCCAGCAGTGATCCGGTTGGTAATGGAAAACTGTTTTTT. The encoded protein is CASSDPVGNGKLFF.